These 20 T cell receptor beta chains share one sample of origin, sequenced in a study of shared clonotypes between healthy human individuals. Method: immunoSEQ multiplex PCR; TCRdb's copy keeps in-frame clones and lacks some. In the table there are about 1 million clones, approximately 78% of which are singletons. The sample comprised memory CD4+ T cells from PBMCs. As for subset: CD45RA-negative fraction. Source of these receptors: a man aged 18 to 35 in good health. Some clones in this sample may be carry-over from other donors' samples.

The chain is built from TRBV7-9 and TRBJ2-1; 11 bases map to TRBD2. This CDR3 has 14 amino acids. V was pared by 5 bases and J by 8 bases, with 5 bases of the junction left unmatched. Germline assignment: CDR1 SEHNR and CDR2 FQNEAQ (reference sequence). Here the CDR3 DNA reads TGTGCCAGCAGCGTTAGCGGGAGGGCTGATGAGCAGTTCTTC. Its protein is CASSVSGRADEQFF.

The rearrangement joins TRBV11-2 to TRBJ2-2, with 13 bases fitting TRBD2. Germline assignment: CDR1 SGHAT and CDR2 FQNNGV. The CDR3 spans 17 residues. Unmatched junction bases numbered 10, after V lost 8 bases and J lost 4 bases. CDR3 loop: CASLKLAGGPGTGELFF. The CDR3 DNA follows: TGTGCCAGCTTGAAACTAGCGGGAGGGCCGGGCACCGGGGAGCTGTTTTTT.

The chain is built from TRBV4-1 and TRBJ2-7; 9 bases are shared with TRBD2. The V segment lost 3 bases and the J segment 5 bases; nucleotides outside the gene matches: 14. The CDR3 totals 17 residues. The germline gives CDR1 MGHRA, CDR2 YSYEKL. In DNA form, the CDR3 reads TGCGCCAGCAGCCACTCATTGGGTTTAGCGGGAGACCACGAGCAGTACTTC. Amino acid sequence: CASSHSLGLAGDHEQYF.

This rearrangement joins TRBV6-5 to TRBJ2-7; no reliable D call. Germline V gene data show CDR1 as MNHEY and CDR2 as SVGAGI. Trimming removed 4 bases from V and 5 bases from J, with 15 bases in between. CDR3 size: 14 residues. CDR3 loop: CASSSPWDSNEQYF. In DNA, the CDR3 is TGTGCCAGCAGTTCCCCCTGGGATAGTAACGAGCAGTACTTC.

In this sample, this clone turned up once. The chain is built from TRBV28 and TRBJ2-3; 9 bases align to TRBD1. The junction had 9 bases not matched to a gene; V was cut back by 5 bases and J by 3 bases. CDR1 and CDR2 from the germline V gene are MDHEN and SYDVKM. This CDR3 is 16 amino acids long. CDR3 bases: TGTGCCAGCAGTCTCGCCGGGACAGGGTCGACAGATACGCAGTATTTT. It specifies CASSLAGTGSTDTQYF.

A word on this clone: The same CDR3 arises from other DNA sequences in this sample as well. The chain uses TRBV2 and TRBJ1-3; D remains unclear. V lost 8 bases, J lost 0 bases, and 8 bases lay in between. The germline gives CDR1 SNHLY, CDR2 FYNNEI. The CDR3 length is 13 residues. The CDR3 DNA reads as TGTGCCAGCTCACGGAACTCTGGAAACACCATATATTTT. Translation: CASSRNSGNTIYF.

This clone appeared once. The V gene is TRBV11-2, the J gene TRBJ2-7; D remains ambiguous. V was pared by 4 bases and J by 1 base, with 20 bases between. Germline loops: CDR1 SGHAT, CDR2 FQNNGV. The CDR3 sequence is 17 residues long. The CDR3 sequence is CASSSTSFNRRSYEQYF. The DNA for the CDR3 is TGTGCCAGCAGCTCAACCTCTTTCAATCGGAGATCCTACGAGCAGTACTTC.

The table lists this clone with a few counts. The genes are TRBV5-1 and TRBJ2-2; a weak D match, TRBD1 (6 bases). The CDR3 spans 15 residues. Trimming shortened V by 0 bases and J by 6 bases, and 12 bases separated the two germline ends. CDR1 and CDR2 (germline): SGHRS, YFSETQ. As DNA, the CDR3 is TGCGCCAGCAGCTTGGTTTCCGCAGGGGCCGGGGAGCTGTTTTTT. Translating gives CASSLVSAGAGELFF.

The chain joins TRBV19 to TRBJ1-1, with D hard to call. Germline values: CDR1 LNHDA, CDR2 SQIVND (reference sequence). This CDR3 has 13 amino acids. The germline V and J ends were trimmed by 6 bases and 8 bases, with 16 bases remaining between them. CDR3 residues: CASRIQRFGEAFF. The CDR3 DNA reads as TGTGCCAGTAGGATACAACGCTTCGGCGAAGCTTTCTTT.

The rearrangement links TRBV28 to TRBJ1-2; tentatively, D is TRBD1 (6 bases). Trimming removed 3 bases at V and 4 bases at J, with 9 bases between. This CDR3 has 13 amino acids. Germline values: CDR1 MDHEN, CDR2 SYDVKM. The CDR3 DNA follows: TGTGCCAGCAGTTTGGGGGGCGTCTATGGCTACACCTTC. Protein sequence: CASSLGGVYGYTF.

This CDR3 is CASSLVEGGNIQYF. CDR3 bases: TGTGCCAGCAGCTTAGTTGAGGGAGGGAACATTCAGTACTTC. V usage is TRBV7-2 and J usage is TRBJ2-4; 7 bases agree with TRBD2. This CDR3 region has 14 residues. The germline V gene encodes CDR1 SGHTA and CDR2 FQGNSA. Germline trimming cut 1 base from V and 7 bases from J; bases unmatched to any gene: 4.

The chain is built from TRBV6-6 and TRBJ2-2; 10 positions match TRBD1. The V gene's germline CDR1 is MNHNY and CDR2 SVGAGI (reference sequence). There are 15 residues in the CDR3. V lost 4 bases, J lost 6 bases, and 5 bases stayed unmatched. CDR3 in DNA: TGTGCCAGCAGTTCCTGGACAGGGGGGGCCGGGGAGCTGTTTTTT. Translation: CASSSWTGGAGELFF.

Remarks on this clone: Other DNA sequences of this sample code for an identical CDR3. The V and J genes are TRBV27 and TRBJ1-5; possibly TRBD1 for D (5 bases). Germline V gene lookup returns CDR1 MNHEY and CDR2 SMNVEV (reference sequence). The CDR3 covers 15 residues. Trimming took 2 bases from V and 4 from J, leaving 12 bases between them. The DNA of the CDR3 is TGTGCCAGCAGTTTACAAGGACAAGGGAATCAGCCCCAGCATTTT. This codes for CASSLQGQGNQPQHF.

The chain couples TRBV5-1 to TRBJ2-3, with TRBD2 as a possible D gene (7 bases). V was shortened by 7 bases and J by 0 bases, with 12 bases between the two germline ends. Looked up from germline, CDR1 is SGHRS and CDR2 is YFSETQ. This CDR3 contains 14 residues. The CDR3 DNA reads as TGCGCCAGCCGGGCGGGGGCCAGCACAGATACGCAGTATTTT. Protein product: CASRAGASTDTQYF.

The chain carries TRBV28 and TRBJ2-1; D not certain. The V end lost 6 bases, the J end lost 0 bases, and 15 bases lay between the germline ends. Per germline, CDR1 MDHEN and CDR2 SYDVKM. This CDR3 spans 16 amino acids. For the CDR3, the DNA is TGTGCCAGCAGCCGATCTTGGCCCAACTCCTACAATGAGCAGTTCTTC. It encodes CASSRSWPNSYNEQFF.

V usage is TRBV11-2 and J usage is TRBJ1-1; 10 bases agree with TRBD1. V lost 2 bases to trimming and J lost 0 bases; unmatched junction nucleotides: 3. Germline CDR1 is SGHAT and CDR2 is FQNNGV. CDR3 length equals 16 residues. This chain's CDR3 is CASSLRQGAMNTEAFF. CDR3 coding DNA: TGTGCCAGCAGCTTACGACAGGGGGCGATGAACACTGAAGCTTTCTTT.

This clone was seen just once. The rearrangement links TRBV6-1 to TRBJ2-5; tentative D call: TRBD2 (6 bases). V was trimmed by 7 bases and J by 2 bases, leaving 14 bases between them. The CDR3 runs to 14 residues. Germline-derived CDR1 and CDR2 are MNHNS and SASEGT. The CDR3 DNA sequence: TGTGCCAGCACCCGCTCTGGGGGGCAAGAGACCCAGTACTTC. Translation: CASTRSGGQETQYF.

This clone was seen a single time. The chain recombines TRBV10-2 with TRBJ2-7; a possible D gene is TRBD2 (5 bases). V shed 6 bases and J shed 6 bases, with 21 bases lying between them. Germline CDR1 and CDR2: WSHSY and SAAADI. The CDR3 runs 15 residues. The DNA of the CDR3 is TGCGCCAGCAGGAGAGGGTCTCTCCTCGCATCCGAGCAGTACTTC. This sequence encodes CASRRGSLLASEQYF.

The chain uses TRBV19 and TRBJ1-5, with D perhaps matching TRBD1 (6 bases). The ends were cut back, 5 bases at V and 1 base at J, with 9 bases in the middle. The CDR3 has 14 amino acids. CDR1 is LNHDA, CDR2 SQIVND, per germline (reference sequence). This CDR3 is CASSYRVSNQPQHF. The CDR3 DNA reads as TGTGCCAGTAGTTACAGGGTCAGCAATCAGCCCCAGCATTTT.

About this clone itself: At the DNA level, this CDR3 is encoded by other sequences in the same sample as well. The J gene is TRBJ1-2, the V gene TRBV28; tentative D call: TRBD1 (5 bases). Germline CDR1 and CDR2: MDHEN and SYDVKM. The V end lost 5 bases, the J end lost 0 bases, and 7 bases lay between the germline ends. The CDR3 totals 13 residues. CDR3 in amino acids: CASSRTSNYGYTF. CDR3 nucleotides: TGTGCCAGCAGTCGGACATCTAACTATGGCTACACCTTC.